The present T cell receptor beta chain was sequenced within a study of blood T cell repertoires in COVID-19 (TCRdb year 2020). With respect to the entire study: The collaborator samples originated in the United States, Italy and Spain and spanned the acute and convalescent phases of COVID-19. Subjects who had been exposed to COVID-19, were actively infected with it, or had recovered from it provided the deeply sampled blood TCRbeta repertoires that made up the dataset. Where available, HLA class I and class II types were obtained from metadata supplied by the sample provider rather than from assay-based typing. Sample metadata almost always included a de-identified subject ID, COVID-19 status, age in years and sex. The repertoires were made available in a free public database intended to serve as a resource for research on the immune response to SARS-CoV-2. Samples came from the ongoing ImmuneRACE study (first 160 participants) plus 1,254 subjects from 6 global collaborators. The prospective study material was composed of cDNA or gDNA derived from T cells, B-cell-depleted T cells, or PBMCs. Study-wide conclusions, independent of this receptor: The quantity of clinical and demographic metadata differed by source and by participant and was supplied without curation.

Remarks on this clone: Its antigen remains undetermined. Nothing much larger sits one base from this clone, and base qualities are not available.

Counted from cysteine to phenylalanine, this CDR3 has 12 amino acids. Only CDR3 DNA is held: 36 bases, read in frame from base 1. The germline V gene (reference sequence) supplies CDR1 LNHDA and CDR2 SQIVND. The germline ends are 3 bases apart after V is trimmed by 3 bases and J by 0 bases. TCRbeta CDR3 regions were amplified from genomic DNA using the immunoSEQ Assay, a bias-controlled multiplex PCR. The authors' analysis ran thus. The number of nucleated cells in each sample was estimated by amplification of reference gene primers within the assay. Sequence reads were collapsed and filtered to measure the absolute abundance of every unique TCRbeta CDR3 rearrangement. For each sample, productive Simpson clonality was calculated as the square root of Simpson's diversity index across productive rearrangements. Not all clones reach the TCRdb copy of this immuneACCESS table, which keeps in-frame sequences only. Checked studies attribute under half of the gap to unresolved V genes and leave the rest unexplained. Clone size and the V and J calls come from that table; the DNA yielded D and trimming. The sample yields a few hundred thousand clones; around 92% were counted once. 1.2% of the sample goes to the ten largest clones.

Whole blood was collected in K2EDTA tubes by collaborating institutions according to the institutions' own protocols. Collaborator samples were shipped for TCRbeta analysis as frozen whole blood, isolated PBMCs, or DNA extracted from either sample type. Recombination connected TRBV19 to TRBJ2-7; no D segment can be confidently identified. Sequencing input: peripheral blood. This clonotype was sampled from a man between 35 and 55 years old with acute or convalescent COVID-19. The bases are TGTGCCAGTAGTATCGGCTCCTACGAGCAGTACTTC. The resulting protein is CASSIGSYEQYF.